What follows are 15 T cell receptor beta chains derived from one specimen sequenced in a study of T-cell reconstitution after alpha-beta-depleted transplantation in children. The TCRbeta library incorporated unique molecular identifiers. Each CDR3 protein is one row after TCRdb ran MiXCR on the PCR reads. The sample has some 200,000 distinct CDR3 sequences; 5% to 7.5% are singletons. Sample: PBMCs, taken before TCRalphabeta/CD19-depleted stem cell transplant. These receptors were obtained from a girl less than two years old with combined immunodeficiency, due to receive a stem cell transplant.

This clonotype was detected many times. This CDR3 reads CASSLTGMNGYTF. CDR3 nucleotides: TGTGCCAGCAGCTTGACAGGGATGAATGGCTACACCTTC. The chain carries TRBV7-8 and TRBJ1-2; 7 nucleotides match TRBD1. The CDR3 length is 13 residues. Germline assignment: CDR1 SGHVS and CDR2 FQNEAQ. V lost 3 bases and J lost 6; bases outside the gene matches: 4.

This clonotype was observed at least ten times. V usage is TRBV20-1 and J usage is TRBJ1-1; D gene unclear. Germline V gene lookup returns CDR1 DFQATT and CDR2 SNEGSKA (reference sequence). The CDR3 extends over 15 amino acids. V gave up 1 base and J gave up 4 bases, with 16 bases separating them. The DNA for the CDR3 is TGCAGTGCTAGAGCCATAAACCTTGGGTCCACTGAAGCTTTCTTT. Protein sequence: CSARAINLGSTEAFF.

This clonotype was seen ten or more times. The V and J genes are TRBV19 and TRBJ2-6; TRBD1 agrees at 7 bases. The V gene end was trimmed by 5 bases and the J gene end by 4 bases; junction bases not matched to a gene: 5. Germline loops: CDR1 LNHDA, CDR2 SQIVND (reference sequence). The CDR3 covers 15 residues. CDR3 coding DNA: TGTGCCAGTAGTGAGACAGGGAACGGGGCCAACGTCCTGACTTTC. Translating it yields CASSETGNGANVLTF. The whole variable domain, remainder taken from reference TRBV19 and TRBJ2-6, is DGGITQSPKYLFRKEGQNVTLSCEQNLNHDAMYWYRQDPGQGLRLIYYSQIVNDFQKGDIAEGYSVSREKKESFPLTVTSAQKNPTAFYLCASSETGNGANVLTFGAGSRLTVL.

This clonotype has a count of ten or more. The chain uses TRBV20-1 and TRBJ2-1, with 7 bases aligning to TRBD1. Germline values: CDR1 DFQATT, CDR2 SNEGSKA (reference sequence). With V trimmed by 2 bases and J by 6 bases, 7 bases remained unmatched. There are 14 residues in the CDR3. The CDR3 DNA reads TGCAGTGCTAGAAGAGGGGGCGCCGGCAATGAGCAGTTCTTC. Translated, it gives CSARRGGAGNEQFF.

The chain is built from TRBV4-3 and TRBJ2-2, with D perhaps being TRBD1 or TRBD2 (5 bases each). Germline CDR1 is LGHNA and CDR2 is YSLEER. The CDR3 extends over 17 amino acids. V was clipped by 1 base and J by 1 base, with 13 bases between them. This CDR3 is CASSQGVFGGNTGELFF. The CDR3 nucleotides are TGCGCCAGCAGCCAAGGGGTTTTTGGGGGGAACACCGGGGAGCTGTTTTTT.

The V gene is TRBV5-1, the J gene TRBJ1-2; 9 nucleotides agree with TRBD1. The CDR3 sequence is 12 residues long. V lost 1 base to trimming and J lost 10 bases; unmatched junction nucleotides: 2. Germline V gene data show CDR1 as SGHRS and CDR2 as YFSETQ. The CDR3 sequence is CASSLTGGDYTF. In DNA form, the CDR3 reads TGCGCCAGCAGCTTGACAGGGGGCGACTACACCTTC.

The gene calls are TRBV5-1 and TRBJ2-7, with 9 positions matching TRBD1. The germline CDR1 and CDR2 sequences are SGHRS and YFSETQ. The trim removed 2 bases at V and 4 bases at J, leaving 7 bases unmatched. The CDR3 runs to 15 residues. CDR3 DNA: TGCGCCAGCAGCTTTTACCGGGACAGGGCATACGAGCAGTACTTC. Residues: CASSFYRDRAYEQYF.

In this sample, this clonotype turned up many times. The gene calls are TRBV29-1 and TRBJ2-5, with D unresolved. Trimming took 3 bases from V and 5 from J, leaving 4 bases between them. Germline CDR1 reads SQVTM; CDR2 reads ANQGSEA. The CDR3 totals 10 residues. This CDR3 reads CSVDGETQYF. DNA for the CDR3: TGCAGCGTTGACGGGGAGACCCAGTACTTC.

This clonotype was recorded at least ten times. J is TRBJ2-5 and V is TRBV3-1; D remains unclear. The CDR3 is made up of 15 amino acids. Germline V gene sequence: CDR1 LGHDT, CDR2 YNNKEL (reference sequence). Deletions cut 4 bases from V and 3 bases from J, with 15 bases between. CDR3 nucleotide sequence: TGTGCCAGCAGCCGCTGGGGAATCCGGGAAGAGACCCAGTACTTC. Its translation: CASSRWGIREETQYF.

This clonotype was seen ten or more times. The chain links TRBV5-1 to TRBJ2-1; D gene uncertain. The CDR3 is 13 amino acids. Trimming took off 0 bases at V and 6 bases at J, with 7 bases between the two ends. Per the germline V gene, CDR1 is SGHRS and CDR2 is YFSETQ. CDR3 residues: CASSLGWVNEQFF. As DNA, the CDR3 is TGCGCCAGCAGCTTGGGATGGGTCAATGAGCAGTTCTTC.

This clonotype was seen more than once but under ten times. The chain uses TRBV4-1 and TRBJ2-2; 13 nucleotides match TRBD2. J gave up 3 bases and V 2 bases, and 0 bases lay outside the gene matches. Germline V lookup: CDR1 MGHRA, CDR2 YSYEKL. The CDR3 extends over 16 amino acids. The CDR3 here is CASSQTSGRDTGELFF. For the CDR3, the DNA is TGCGCCAGCAGCCAAACTAGCGGGAGGGACACCGGGGAGCTGTTTTTT.

The rearrangement uses TRBV29-1 and TRBJ1-1; D ambiguous. This CDR3 comprises 13 residues. Per germline, CDR1 SQVTM and CDR2 ANQGSEA. V lost 0 bases, J lost 4 bases, and 9 bases lay in between. CDR3 in DNA: TGCAGCGTTGAAGAGGGCTTGGGCACTGAAGCTTTCTTT. Protein product: CSVEEGLGTEAFF.

The chain couples TRBV7-9 to TRBJ1-3, with D perhaps matching TRBD1 (5 bases). Germline V gene lookup returns CDR1 SEHNR and CDR2 FQNEAQ (reference sequence). Trimming cost V 5 bases and J 0 bases, with 14 bases left between them. CDR3 length: 16 residues. The CDR3 DNA is TGTGCCAGCAGCCCCGGACGGGGACCCTCTGGAAACACCATATATTTT. The encoded protein is CASSPGRGPSGNTIYF. Full variable domain (outside the CDR3, taken from reference TRBV7-9 and TRBJ1-3): DTGVSQNPRHKITKRGQNVTFRCDPISEHNRLYWYRQTLGQGPEFLTYFQNEAQLEKSRLLSDRFSAERPKGSFSTLEIQRTEQGDSAMYLCASSPGRGPSGNTIYFGEGSWLTVV.

There are many counts of this clonotype. The chain links TRBV30 to TRBJ2-1; D is possibly TRBD1 (5 bases). Trimming removed 4 bases from V and 9 bases from J, with 19 bases in between. CDR1 GTSNPN and CDR2 SVGIG come from the germline V gene (reference sequence). CDR3 length: 14 amino acids. The CDR3 here is CAWKSWKGAGEQFF. The CDR3 nucleotides are TGTGCCTGGAAATCTTGGAAAGGGGCCGGTGAGCAGTTCTTC.

V is TRBV7-8 and J is TRBJ2-7, with TRBD2 as a possible D gene (5 bases). This CDR3 region has 13 residues. Trimming stripped 5 bases from V and 4 bases from J, with 12 bases between. Germline CDR1 and CDR2: SGHVS and FQNEAQ. CDR3 sequence (DNA): TGTGCCAGCAGCCCCGGGCCGGGGTACGAGCAGTACTTC. It translates to CASSPGPGYEQYF.